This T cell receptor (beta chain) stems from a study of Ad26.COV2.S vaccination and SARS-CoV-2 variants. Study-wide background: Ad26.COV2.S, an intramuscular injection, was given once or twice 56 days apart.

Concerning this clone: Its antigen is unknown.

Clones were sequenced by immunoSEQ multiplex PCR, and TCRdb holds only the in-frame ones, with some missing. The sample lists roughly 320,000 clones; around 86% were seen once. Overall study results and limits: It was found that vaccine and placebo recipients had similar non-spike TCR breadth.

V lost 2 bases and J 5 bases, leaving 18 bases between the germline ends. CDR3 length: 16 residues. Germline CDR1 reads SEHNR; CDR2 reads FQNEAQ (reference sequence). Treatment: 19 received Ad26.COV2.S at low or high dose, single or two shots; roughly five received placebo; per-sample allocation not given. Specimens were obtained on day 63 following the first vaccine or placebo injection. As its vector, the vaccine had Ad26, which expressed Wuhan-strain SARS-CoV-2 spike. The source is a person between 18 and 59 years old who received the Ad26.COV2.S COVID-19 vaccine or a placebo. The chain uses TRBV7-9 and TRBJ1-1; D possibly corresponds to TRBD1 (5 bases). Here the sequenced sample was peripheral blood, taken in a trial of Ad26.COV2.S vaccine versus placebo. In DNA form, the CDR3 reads TGTGCCAGCAGCTTATGGGGCTGGAGAGGGAGGACTGAAGCTTTCTTT. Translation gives CASSLWGWRGRTEAFF.